This entry describes one T cell receptor beta chain. This sample was taken from a study of blood T cell repertoires in COVID-19. Recruits, aged roughly 18 to 95 years, lived in approximately 26 US areas. Assignment of participants to cohorts was predicated upon participant-reported clinical history. In the original processing: Amplification with reference gene primers provided the estimates of nucleated cell counts. Using immunoSEQ multiplex PCR, the repertoire was profiled, and TCRdb retains in-frame clones only, with some absent. V and J calls and clone size follow that table, whereas D and trimming were derived from the DNA. The sample shows more than 300,000 clones, just over 85% of them seen only once. Germline V lookup: CDR1 GTSNPN, CDR2 SVGIG (reference sequence). CDR3 length equals 15 residues. J gave up 5 bases and V 3 bases, and 11 bases lay outside the gene matches.

This chain links TRBV30 with TRBJ1-1; 8 positions match TRBD1. The sample was PBMCs or T cells enriched from blood (not recorded which). The sequence was collected from a man younger than 40 who had recovered from COVID-19. CDR3 protein: CAWSGQGVGKTEAFF. The CDR3 coding sequence is TGTGCCTGGAGCGGACAGGGAGTCGGAAAGACTGAAGCTTTCTTT.